Following are 8 T cell receptor beta chains from one sample sequenced in a study of cytomegalovirus exposure and HLA in healthy donors. Vbeta (60) and Jbeta (13) primers were used in the PCR. Assay: immunoSEQ multiplex PCR; the TCRdb copy retains only in-frame clones and omits some. Seen here are about 150,000 clones, around 79% observed once, and the top ten hold approximately 5.5%. Sequenced: PBMCs. The receptors stem from a man under 40 in good health and CMV-seropositive.

The V gene is TRBV25-1, the J gene TRBJ2-3; D ambiguous. Germline V gene sequence: CDR1 MGHDK, CDR2 SYGVNS. The CDR3 totals 11 residues. Trimming stripped 6 bases from V and 6 bases from J, with 7 bases between. The CDR3 DNA sequence: TGTGCCAGCAGCCCTTATGATACGCAGTATTTT. It codes for CASSPYDTQYF. Full variable domain (remainder filled in from reference TRBV25-1 and TRBJ2-3): EADIYQTPRYLVIGTGKKITLECSQTMGHDKMYWYQQDPGMELHLIHYSYGVNSTEKGDLSSESTVSRIRTEHFPLTLESARPSHTSQYLCASSPYDTQYFGPGTRLTVL.

This chain connects TRBV4-1 to TRBJ2-7, with D possibly matching TRBD1 (5 bases). The germline gives CDR1 MGHRA, CDR2 YSYEKL. The V gene lost 0 bases and the J gene lost 9 bases, with 18 bases spanning the gap. The CDR3 runs to 15 residues. The CDR3 coding sequence is TGCGCCAGCAGCCAAGAGCCCAGGGCCCAACTGGGGCAGTACTTC. Protein product: CASSQEPRAQLGQYF.

V gene TRBV30 combines with J gene TRBJ1-6; no firm D call. Deletions cut 2 bases from V and 10 bases from J, with 12 bases between. The CDR3 is made up of 13 amino acids. Germline-derived CDR1 and CDR2 are GTSNPN and SVGIG (reference sequence). This CDR3 is CAWSPGIESPLHF. CDR3 in DNA: TGTGCCTGGAGTCCCGGGATCGAATCACCCCTCCACTTT.

This clone was found once. The V gene is TRBV4-1, the J gene TRBJ1-4; D remains unclear. Looked up from germline, CDR1 is MGHRA and CDR2 is YSYEKL. There are 12 residues in the CDR3. V was clipped by 8 bases and J by 8 bases, with 12 bases between them. CDR3 nucleotide sequence: TGCGCCAGCTCCAAAGTCGGGGAAAAACTGTTTTTT. Protein sequence: CASSKVGEKLFF.

The J gene is TRBJ2-1, the V gene TRBV2; no clear D. Deletions cut 7 bases from V and 6 bases from J, with 10 bases between. The CDR3 has 12 amino acids. Germline-derived CDR1 and CDR2 are SNHLY and FYNNEI. The DNA for the CDR3 is TGTGCCAGCAAGGTATCAGGCAATGAGCAGTTCTTC. This codes for CASKVSGNEQFF.

This chain joins TRBV10-3 and TRBJ1-5, with unresolved D. The CDR3 loop spans 13 amino acids. V was clipped by 0 bases and J by 8 bases, with 8 bases between them. Germline lookup yields CDR1 ENHRY and CDR2 SYGVKD. The CDR3 is CAISESSLEPQHF. The CDR3 nucleotides are TGTGCCATCAGTGAGTCCTCACTGGAGCCCCAGCATTTT.

This clone showed up just a few times. One end of the junction does not line up with germline, which may come from a read error. This chain joins TRBV7-9 and TRBJ1-2; D is possibly TRBD1 (6 bases). Germline CDR1 is SEHNR and CDR2 is FQNEAQ (reference sequence). The CDR3 length is 16 residues. The CDR3: CSSSSGVGGRDYGYTF. Here the CDR3 DNA reads TGTTCCAGCAGCTCAGGAGTAGGGGGACGAGACTATGGCTACACCTTC. Combining the CDR3 with reference TRBV7-9 and TRBJ1-2 gives the whole variable domain DTGVSQNPRHKITKRGQNVTFRCDPISEHNRLYWYRQTLGQGPEFLTYFQNEAQLEKSRLLSDRFSAERPKGSFSTLEIQRTEQGDSAMYLCSSSSGVGGRDYGYTFGSGTRLTVV.

CDR3 residues: CASSLGGLYEQYF. The CDR3 bases are TGTGCCAGCAGCTTAGGGGGCTTATACGAGCAGTACTTC. J is TRBJ2-7 and V is TRBV7-2, with D tentatively TRBD1 (5 bases). This CDR3 is built from 13 residues. Per germline, CDR1 SGHTA and CDR2 FQGNSA. V lost 1 base to trimming and J lost 4 bases, with 8 bases between them.